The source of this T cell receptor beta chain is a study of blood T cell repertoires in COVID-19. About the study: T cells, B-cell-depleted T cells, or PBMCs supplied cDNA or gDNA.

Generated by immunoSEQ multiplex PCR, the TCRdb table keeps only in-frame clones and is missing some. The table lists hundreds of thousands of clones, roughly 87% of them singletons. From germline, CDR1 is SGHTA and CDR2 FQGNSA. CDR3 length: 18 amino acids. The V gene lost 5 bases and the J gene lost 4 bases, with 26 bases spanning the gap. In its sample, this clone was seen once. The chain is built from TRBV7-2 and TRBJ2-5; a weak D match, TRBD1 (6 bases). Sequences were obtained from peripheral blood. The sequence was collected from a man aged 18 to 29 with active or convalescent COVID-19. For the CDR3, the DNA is TGTGCCAGCAGCATGTGGGGGCGGTTTCATATCGAGAGAGAGACCCAGTACTTC. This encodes CASSMWGRFHIERETQYF.